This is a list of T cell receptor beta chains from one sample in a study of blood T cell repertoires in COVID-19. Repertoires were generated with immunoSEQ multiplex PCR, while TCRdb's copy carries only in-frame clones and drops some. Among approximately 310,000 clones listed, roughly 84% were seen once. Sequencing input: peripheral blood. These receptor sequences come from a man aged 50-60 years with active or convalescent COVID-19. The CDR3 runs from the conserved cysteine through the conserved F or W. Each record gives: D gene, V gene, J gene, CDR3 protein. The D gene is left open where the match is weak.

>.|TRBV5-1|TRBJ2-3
CASSLVDTYSTDTQYF
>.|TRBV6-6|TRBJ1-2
CASSYRGQPRIYGYTF
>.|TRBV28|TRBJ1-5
CATTVAGNQPQHF
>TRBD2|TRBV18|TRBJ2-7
CASSQGLAGGGEQYF
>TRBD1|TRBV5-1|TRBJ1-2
CASSPRTGQALYGYTF
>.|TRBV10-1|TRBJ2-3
CASSEVIHTDTQYF
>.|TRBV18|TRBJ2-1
CASSPPGRYNEQFF
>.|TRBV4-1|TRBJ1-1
CASSQDRGGSQAFF
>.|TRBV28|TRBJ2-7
CASSSGGSDGSYEQYF
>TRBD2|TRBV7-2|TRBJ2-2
CASSLGAGALTGELFF
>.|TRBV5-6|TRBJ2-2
CASSSVGRGSGELFF
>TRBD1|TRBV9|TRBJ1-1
CASSASDRLNTEAFF
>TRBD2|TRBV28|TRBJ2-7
CASTSGPAGTYEQYF
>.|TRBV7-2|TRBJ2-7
CASSLTNSYEQYF
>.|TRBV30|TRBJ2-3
CAWRWTGTDTQYF
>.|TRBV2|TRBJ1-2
CASSERSYGYTF